This TCR beta chain originates from a study of T cell responses to AZD1222 COVID-19 vaccine. Method: immunoSEQ multiplex PCR; TCRdb's copy keeps in-frame clones and lacks some. The profile covers around 99,000 clones, with approximately 89% appearing a single time and about 8.3% taken by the ten largest. The length of the CDR3 is 16 residues. With 5 bases clipped from V and 1 base from J, the junction kept 7 bases outside the gene matches. Germline CDR1 is SGHAT and CDR2 is FQNNGV. The source of this sequence is an adult who received the AZD1222 COVID-19 vaccine. The chain links TRBV11-2 to TRBJ1-3; 8 positions match TRBD1. Sequencing was performed on peripheral blood, taken 28 days after the second AZD1222 dose. CDR3 residues: CASSPRQGYSGNTIYF. The CDR3 coding sequence is TGTGCCAGCAGCCCCCGACAGGGGTATTCTGGAAACACCATATATTTT.